This TCR beta chain was recovered during a study of T cells in Graves' hyperthyroidism and ophthalmopathy. About the study: Peripheral blood was obtained at initial diagnosis, preceding any treatment. Findings and limits, study-wide: Among clonotypes expanded in thyroid above 0.001, most were also found in blood.

Looked up from germline, CDR1 is LGHDT and CDR2 is YNNKEL (reference sequence). This CDR3 has 14 residues. J lost 7 bases, V lost 2 bases, and 2 bases had no gene match. Amplified regions were TCR beta CDR3 sequences from RNA transcripts. In the first-round RT-PCR of the TCR CDR3, the HTBI primer set was used. TCRdb re-derived calls from the multiplex PCR reads in MiXCR, one entry per CDR3 protein. The sample has hundreds of thousands of distinct CDR3 sequences; about 20% are singletons. Patients with uncontrolled infections, other autoimmune diseases, pregnancy or lactation were excluded. Fresh peripheral blood, more than 8 ml of it, supplied the PBMCs. This clonotype was observed many times. Its specificity is not known.

The J gene is TRBJ2-1, the V gene TRBV3-1; 10 positions match TRBD2. Sequencing used blood. The origin of this receptor is a man aged 35 to 55 with Graves' ophthalmopathy. The CDR3: CASSQTGLANEQFF. In DNA, the CDR3 is TGTGCCAGCAGCCAAACGGGACTAGCGAATGAGCAGTTCTTC.